These 30 T cell receptor beta chains originate from one sample sequenced in a study of blood T cells in healthy people across ages. With a J-beta primer mix and a sample-barcoded 5' primer, a second PCR ran roughly 6 to 11 cycles. TCRdb fed the 5' RACE reads into MiXCR, producing one record per CDR3 protein. The repertoire has approximately 800,000 distinct CDR3 sequences, 55% to 70% of them found once; the top ten carry approximately 20%. The sample was blood. The source of these receptors is a man aged 30 to 45 in good health.

This clonotype was found many times. The V and J genes are TRBV5-6 and TRBJ2-7; D possibly corresponds to TRBD1 (6 bases). From germline, CDR1 is SGHDT and CDR2 YYEEEE. Trimming cost V 3 bases and J 6 bases, with 13 bases left between them. This CDR3 spans 13 amino acids. This CDR3 is CASSSFTGSEQYF. The CDR3 region has the DNA TGTGCCAGCAGCTCATTCACAGGGTCCGAGCAGTACTTC.

The V and J genes are TRBV20-1 and TRBJ2-3; weak D call: TRBD2 (5 bases). The CDR3 spans 12 residues. Trimming stripped 7 bases from V and 0 bases from J, with 8 bases between. Germline V CDR1 and CDR2: DFQATT, SNEGSKA (reference sequence). DNA for the CDR3: TGCAGTGGAAGCGGAAGCACAGATACGCAGTATTTT. It is translated as CSGSGSTDTQYF.

Only one count was recorded for this clonotype. This chain uses TRBV20-1 with TRBJ2-1; 11 bases match TRBD2. The V gene's germline CDR1 is DFQATT and CDR2 SNEGSKA (reference sequence). V lost 5 bases to trimming and J lost 7 bases; unmatched junction nucleotides: 10. CDR3 size: 15 residues. The CDR3 nucleotides read TGCAGTGCTCTCACAGGGACTAGCGGAGGGAATGAGCAGTTCTTC. This translates into CSALTGTSGGNEQFF.

In this sample, this clonotype turned up once. This rearrangement joins TRBV30 to TRBJ2-7; D assignment may be TRBD1 or TRBD2 (5 bases each). CDR3 length: 13 residues. V lost 1 base to trimming and J lost 3 bases, with 10 bases between them. From germline, CDR1 is GTSNPN and CDR2 SVGIG (reference sequence). CDR3 in amino acids: CAWSGGANYEQYF. DNA for the CDR3: TGTGCCTGGAGTGGAGGGGCAAACTACGAGCAGTACTTC.

This clonotype showed up just a few times. This sequence joins TRBV15 and TRBJ2-7, with 8 bases fitting TRBD2. Germline CDR1 and CDR2: LNHNV and YYDKDF (reference sequence). V dropped 3 bases and J dropped 8; count of bases not matched to a gene: 3. The CDR3 contains 12 residues. The CDR3 DNA follows: TGTGCCACCAGCAGGATAGCGGGGAAGCAGTACTTC. Residues: CATSRIAGKQYF.

The V call is TRBV20-1, the J call TRBJ1-4; D remains unclear. Trimming stripped 2 bases from V and 5 bases from J, with 6 bases between. The CDR3 consists of 12 residues. Germline CDR1 DFQATT, CDR2 SNEGSKA (reference sequence). For the CDR3, the DNA is TGCAGTGCTAGATGGATGAATGAAAAACTGTTTTTT. It is translated as CSARWMNEKLFF.

This clonotype was recorded a few times. The J gene is TRBJ2-5, the V gene TRBV25-1, with TRBD2 matching over 11 bases. Germline values: CDR1 MGHDK, CDR2 SYGVNS. The V gene end was trimmed by 8 bases and the J gene end by 7 bases; junction bases not matched to a gene: 21. There are 18 residues in the CDR3. The CDR3 sequence is CASADSPGLADELVTQYF. The CDR3 coding sequence is TGTGCCAGCGCAGACTCTCCGGGACTAGCGGACGAGTTAGTGACCCAGTACTTC.

The CDR3 loop reads CSVVITDTQYF. CDR3 nucleotide sequence: TGCAGCGTTGTAATAACAGATACGCAGTATTTT. V and J are TRBV29-1 and TRBJ2-3; D unresolved. The V end lost 4 bases, the J end lost 3 bases, and 5 bases lay between the germline ends. This CDR3 region has 11 residues. The germline V gene has CDR1 SQVTM and CDR2 ANQGSEA.

V is TRBV6-2 or TRBV6-3 and J is TRBJ2-1; the D is unclear. Trimming cost V 4 bases and J 7 bases, with 14 bases left between them. The CDR3 contains 14 residues. In germline, CDR1 is MNHEY, CDR2 SVGEGT. The CDR3 sequence: CASSLARNLNEQFF. CDR3 DNA: TGTGCCAGCAGTTTAGCCCGCAATTTAAATGAGCAGTTCTTC.

The V gene is TRBV30, the J gene TRBJ2-5; D call uncertain. This CDR3 is built from 12 residues. Germline CDR1 reads GTSNPN; CDR2 reads SVGIG (reference sequence). Trimming removed 0 bases from V and 5 bases from J, with 7 bases in between. The CDR3 loop reads CAWSVVGETQYF. DNA for the CDR3: TGTGCCTGGAGTGTAGTGGGGGAGACCCAGTACTTC. The whole variable domain, filled in from reference TRBV30 and TRBJ2-5, reads SQTIHQWPATLVQPVGSPLSLECTVEGTSNPNLYWYRQAAGRGLQLLFYSVGIGQISSEVPQNLSASRPQDRQFILSSKKLLLSDSGFYLCAWSVVGETQYFGPGTRLLVL.

The chain uses TRBV7-3 and TRBJ2-1; tentative D call: TRBD2 (6 bases). Germline assignment: CDR1 SGHTA and CDR2 FQGTGA. The CDR3 runs to 12 residues. V lost 2 bases and J lost 9, with 8 bases in between. CDR3 residues: CASSLDGGEQFF. CDR3 nucleotides: TGTGCCAGCAGCTTAGACGGGGGTGAGCAGTTCTTC. Full variable domain (remainder filled in from reference TRBV7-3 and TRBJ2-1): GAGVSQTPSNKVTEKGKYVELRCDPISGHTALYWYRQSLGQGPEFLIYFQGTGAADDSGLPNDRFFAVRPEGSVSTLKIQRTERGDSAVYLCASSLDGGEQFFGPGTRLTVL.

The V gene is TRBV20-1, the J gene TRBJ2-5; D possibly corresponds to TRBD1 (5 bases). Trimming left V 6 bases short and J 5 bases short, with 19 bases between. The length of the CDR3 is 14 residues. Germline V gene lookup returns CDR1 DFQATT and CDR2 SNEGSKA (reference sequence). The CDR3 sequence is CSAPDFTKGETQYF. For the CDR3, the DNA is TGCAGTGCCCCCGACTTCACCAAGGGGGAGACCCAGTACTTC.

The chain uses TRBV6-2 or TRBV6-3 and TRBJ2-7; a possible D gene is TRBD1 (6 bases). Germline CDR1 MNHEY, CDR2 SVGEGT. The CDR3 is 15 residues long. The germline V and J ends were trimmed by 5 bases and 3 bases, with 17 bases remaining between them. As DNA, the CDR3 is TGTGCCAGCAGTGAGCCCGACAGGCTATTCTACGAGCAGTACTTC. Amino acid sequence: CASSEPDRLFYEQYF.

The chain is built from TRBV5-1 and TRBJ2-1; D possibly corresponds to TRBD2 (6 bases). With 3 bases removed from V and 9 bases from J, the gap between germline ends came to 16 bases. The CDR3 consists of 14 residues. Germline CDR1 SGHRS, CDR2 YFSETQ. The CDR3 sequence: CASSWGLAEVEQFF. CDR3 coding DNA: TGCGCCAGCAGCTGGGGACTCGCTGAGGTTGAGCAGTTCTTC.

J is TRBJ2-3 and V is TRBV7-9; 7 bases match TRBD2. The CDR3 length is 15 residues. Per the germline V gene, CDR1 is SEHNR and CDR2 is FQNEAQ (reference sequence). With 4 bases clipped from V and 4 bases from J, the junction kept 8 bases outside the gene matches. The CDR3 loop is CASSSSGRRADTQYF. The CDR3 nucleotides are TGTGCCAGCAGCTCTAGCGGCAGGAGGGCAGATACGCAGTATTTT.

The V call is TRBV11-2, the J call TRBJ2-4; D is undetermined. The ends were cut back, 5 bases at V and 0 bases at J, with 14 bases in the middle. Germline CDR1 and CDR2: SGHAT and FQNNGV. The CDR3 loop spans 16 amino acids. This chain's CDR3 is CASSPAEDLAKNIQYF. CDR3 sequence (DNA): TGTGCCAGCAGCCCGGCTGAAGATCTAGCCAAAAACATTCAGTACTTC. The full variable domain, with the rest looked up from reference TRBV11-2 and TRBJ2-4, is EAGVAQSPRYKIIEKRQSVAFWCNPISGHATLYWYQQILGQGPKLLIQFQNNGVVDDSQLPKDRFSAERLKGVDSTLKIQPAKLEDSAVYLCASSPAEDLAKNIQYFGAGTRLSVL.

The V gene is TRBV2, the J gene TRBJ2-4; possibly TRBD2 for D (6 bases). The J call may be in error: the DNA end matches TRBJ2-7 better. This CDR3 has 15 amino acids. Germline V CDR1 and CDR2: SNHLY, FYNNEI. The CDR3 spells CASSPARGLTYEQYF. For the CDR3, the DNA is TGTGCCAGCAGTCCGGCGCGGGGCTTAACCTACGAGCAGTACTTC.

This clonotype was observed at least ten times. This sequence joins TRBV25-1 and TRBJ1-4, with D unclear. The V gene lost 4 bases and the J gene lost 1 base, with 13 bases spanning the gap. The CDR3 is 16 residues long. Germline CDR1 MGHDK, CDR2 SYGVNS. The CDR3 sequence: CASSVLNKGTNEKLFF. Written as DNA, the CDR3 is TGTGCCAGCAGTGTTCTGAATAAGGGAACTAATGAAAAACTGTTTTTT.

The chain employs TRBV7-2 and TRBJ2-3, with D perhaps given as TRBD1 or TRBD2 (5 bases each). Trimming pared 5 bases from V and 2 bases from J, leaving 17 bases between. The CDR3 consists of 16 residues. CDR1 is SGHTA, CDR2 FQGNSA, per germline. As DNA, the CDR3 is TGTGCCAGCAGCGACCCGGGACGCTCCTTCACAGATACGCAGTATTTT. Translating gives CASSDPGRSFTDTQYF.

J is TRBJ2-1 and V is TRBV14; D gene ambiguous. CDR1 and CDR2 from the germline V gene are SGHDN and FVKESK. Trimming left V 4 bases short and J 1 base short, with 11 bases between. The CDR3 is made up of 15 amino acids. The CDR3 DNA follows: TGTGCCAGCAGCCTACTTCCCCTTTCCTACAATGAGCAGTTCTTC. Encoded protein: CASSLLPLSYNEQFF. The variable domain in full, completed from reference TRBV14 and TRBJ2-1, reads EAGVTQFPSHSVIEKGQTVTLRCDPISGHDNLYWYRRVMGKEIKFLLHFVKESKQDESGMPNNRFLAERTGGTYSTLKVQPAELEDSGVYFCASSLLPLSYNEQFFGPGTRLTVL.

The V and J genes are TRBV6-6 and TRBJ2-3; D is ambiguous. Trimming pared 7 bases from V and 2 bases from J, leaving 13 bases between. Germline V CDR1 and CDR2: MNHNY, SVGAGI (reference sequence). CDR3 length equals 14 residues. The CDR3 is CASKPAQNTDTQYF. CDR3 nucleotide sequence: TGTGCCAGCAAGCCAGCCCAAAACACAGATACGCAGTATTTT.

V gene TRBV27 combines with J gene TRBJ1-5, with D hard to call. Germline V gives CDR1 MNHEY, CDR2 SMNVEV (reference sequence). Trimming removed 2 bases from V and 3 bases from J, with 5 bases in between. This CDR3 has 13 amino acids. The CDR3 bases are TGTGCCAGCAGTTTAGAATTCAATCAGCCCCAGCATTTT. Translating gives CASSLEFNQPQHF.

The chain employs TRBV7-8 and TRBJ2-3; D perhaps matches TRBD2 (6 bases). In germline, CDR1 is SGHVS, CDR2 FQNEAQ. The V gene lost 6 bases and the J gene lost 6 bases, with 16 bases spanning the gap. CDR3 size: 14 residues. The CDR3 sequence: CASSSFAGPDTQYF. In DNA form, the CDR3 reads TGTGCCAGCAGTTCCTTTGCGGGACCCGATACGCAGTATTTT.

Worth noting for this clonotype: This may come from a read error, since a much larger clone is one base off. V gene TRBV5-5 combines with J gene TRBJ2-1; D gene uncertain. V lost 5 bases, J lost 6 bases, and 15 bases lay in between. Looked up from germline, CDR1 is SGHKS and CDR2 is YYEKEE (reference sequence). The CDR3 spans 14 residues. CDR3 protein: CASSLEILPNEQFF. The CDR3 DNA is TGTGCCAGCAGTCTTGAAATCCTCCCCAATGAGCAGTTCTTC.

The rearrangement uses TRBV4-2 and TRBJ2-3; 7 bases are a match to TRBD1. Germline V gene data show CDR1 as LGHNA and CDR2 as YNFKEQ. The length of the CDR3 is 16 residues. Germline trimming cut 0 bases from V and 4 bases from J; bases unmatched to any gene: 7. The chain's CDR3 is CASSQEGQIGSDTQYF. CDR3 nucleotide sequence: TGTGCCAGCAGCCAAGAGGGACAGATCGGTTCAGATACGCAGTATTTT.

The chain recombines TRBV6-1 with TRBJ2-7; D tentatively fits TRBD1 or TRBD2 (5 bases each). Per the germline V gene, CDR1 is MNHNS and CDR2 is SASEGT. CDR3 length: 14 amino acids. V was clipped by 2 bases and J by 3 bases, with 11 bases between them. CDR3 DNA sequence: TGTGCCAGCAGTGAATGGGACGGTCGCTACGAGCAGTACTTC. It specifies CASSEWDGRYEQYF.

The J gene is TRBJ2-5, the V gene TRBV29-1; D remains unclear. This CDR3 contains 10 residues. CDR1 SQVTM and CDR2 ANQGSEA come from the germline V gene. With 5 bases removed from V and 4 bases from J, the gap between germline ends came to 5 bases. The CDR3 loop reads CSVQGETQYF. As DNA, the CDR3 is TGCAGCGTTCAAGGAGAGACCCAGTACTTC.

V and J are TRBV20-1 and TRBJ2-1; 7 nucleotides align to TRBD2. V lost 3 bases, J lost 0 bases, and 8 bases stayed unmatched. This CDR3 is 16 amino acids long. CDR1 is DFQATT and CDR2 is SNEGSKA in the germline V gene (reference sequence). The DNA of the CDR3 is TGCAGTGCTAGGGGGGGAGCGGGAAGCTCCTACAATGAGCAGTTCTTC. This gives the protein CSARGGAGSSYNEQFF.

The chain employs TRBV5-1 and TRBJ1-2; 10 positions match TRBD1. This CDR3 region has 13 residues. Germline V gene data show CDR1 as SGHRS and CDR2 as YFSETQ. The trim removed 9 bases at V and 4 bases at J, leaving 6 bases unmatched. CDR3 loop: CATSGQGTYGYTF. CDR3 in DNA: TGCGCCACTTCGGGACAGGGGACCTATGGCTACACCTTC.

V is TRBV20-1 and J is TRBJ2-7, with D possibly matching TRBD1 (5 bases). Trimming cost V 3 bases and J 2 bases, with 11 bases left between them. The CDR3 spans 13 residues. Germline assignment: CDR1 DFQATT and CDR2 SNEGSKA (reference sequence). CDR3 coding DNA: TGCAGTGCTAGGCACGAAGGGGCCTACGAGCAGTACTTC. It codes for CSARHEGAYEQYF.